Listed below are T cell receptor beta chains from one sample, sequenced in a study of blood T cell repertoires in COVID-19. This table comes from immunoSEQ multiplex PCR, and its TCRdb copy is limited to in-frame clones, with some not included. The table shows 18,000 or so clones, with around nine tenths occurring only once. The sequenced material came from peripheral blood. The receptors originated from a man aged 40-55 years with active COVID-19. CDR3s include the opening cysteine and the closing phenylalanine or tryptophan. Fields, in order: V gene, J gene, D gene, clone size, CDR3 DNA, CDR3 protein. D genes are given only for firm matches. The size field is filled for only some rows; it gives once, few, many or a size class.

V: TRBV18
J: TRBJ2-5
D: TRBD1
size: .
DNA: TGTGCCAGCTCACCACCGGGACAGGGCCAAGAGACCCAGTACTTC
CDR3: CASSPPGQGQETQYF

V: TRBV7-2
J: TRBJ2-1
D: .
size: few
DNA: TGTGCCAGCAGCTTAAGTCTGGGGCCGACGCCGATTAATGAGCAGTTCTTC
CDR3: CASSLSLGPTPINEQFF

V: TRBV12-3/TRBV12-4
J: TRBJ2-1
D: .
size: .
DNA: TGTGCCAGCAGCTTTTACAATGAGCAGTTCTTC
CDR3: CASSFYNEQFF

V: TRBV24-1
J: TRBJ2-1
D: TRBD2
size: once
DNA: TGTGCCACCAGTGATCCCCGGACTAGAAGTAATGAGCAGTTCTTC
CDR3: CATSDPRTRSNEQFF

V: TRBV9
J: TRBJ1-3
D: .
size: .
DNA: TGTGCCAGCAGCGTATTCGGGGACACACTAGGAAACACCATATATTTT
CDR3: CASSVFGDTLGNTIYF

V: TRBV3-1/TRBV3-2
J: TRBJ2-2
D: TRBD2
size: .
DNA: TGTGCCAGCAGCCAATTTCCAGCGGGAAATGCCGGGGAGCTGTTTTTT
CDR3: CASSQFPAGNAGELFF

V: TRBV5-8
J: TRBJ2-5
D: TRBD1
size: .
DNA: TGTGCCAGCAGCTTCGGGTGGGGGACAGGACAAGAGACCCAGTACTTC
CDR3: CASSFGWGTGQETQYF

V: TRBV3-1/TRBV3-2
J: TRBJ2-1
D: TRBD2
size: .
DNA: TGTGCCAGCAGCCAAGAAATAGCGGGAGTTGCCAATGAGCAGTTCTTC
CDR3: CASSQEIAGVANEQFF

V: TRBV24-1
J: TRBJ2-6
D: TRBD1
size: .
DNA: TGTGCCACCCTCCCTTGGACAGGCGCGAGCTCTGGGGCCAACGTCCTGACTTTC
CDR3: CATLPWTGASSGANVLTF

V: TRBV7-3
J: TRBJ2-3
D: TRBD2
size: .
DNA: TGTGCCAGCAGCCCAAGCGGGAGCGGCACAGATACGCAGTATTTT
CDR3: CASSPSGSGTDTQYF

V: TRBV11-2
J: TRBJ2-7
D: .
size: .
DNA: TGTGCCAGCAGCTTAGCGGTAGAAGAGCAGTACTTC
CDR3: CASSLAVEEQYF

V: TRBV9
J: TRBJ1-2
D: .
size: .
DNA: TGTGCCAGCAGCGTAGATTCAGGCTCCTATGGCTACACCTTC
CDR3: CASSVDSGSYGYTF

V: TRBV28
J: TRBJ1-5
D: .
size: .
DNA: TGTGCCAGCAGGGTAGGGACACGGGATCAGCCCCAGCATTTT
CDR3: CASRVGTRDQPQHF

V: TRBV5-1
J: TRBJ1-1
D: .
size: .
DNA: TGCGCCAGCAGCTCGAGCGTCGGACAGATGAACACTGAAGCTTTCTTT
CDR3: CASSSSVGQMNTEAFF

V: TRBV5-6
J: TRBJ2-2
D: .
size: .
DNA: TGTGCCAGCAGCTTGGGACAGAACACCGGGGAGCTGTTTTTT
CDR3: CASSLGQNTGELFF

V: TRBV19
J: TRBJ1-1
D: .
size: few
DNA: TGTGCCAGTAGCCAGGGCTTAAGCACTGAAGCTTTCTTT
CDR3: CASSQGLSTEAFF

V: TRBV4-1
J: TRBJ2-7
D: .
size: .
DNA: TGCGCCAGCAGTGCCGCAGGGGCGGTAGGCGAGCAGTACTTC
CDR3: CASSAAGAVGEQYF

V: TRBV19
J: TRBJ2-2
D: .
size: .
DNA: TGTGCCAGCCGGACAGTAAACACCGGGGAGCTGTTTTTT
CDR3: CASRTVNTGELFF

V: TRBV28
J: TRBJ1-2
D: .
size: few
DNA: TGTGCCAGCAGTTTAGAGTCAGGGTTTCGCTACACCTTC
CDR3: CASSLESGFRYTF

V: TRBV16
J: TRBJ1-1
D: TRBD1
size: .
DNA: TGTGCCAGCAGCCAACTGACAGGGGATTCATCCGAAGCTTTCTTT
CDR3: CASSQLTGDSSEAFF

V: TRBV7-9
J: TRBJ1-1
D: .
size: .
DNA: TGTGCCAGCAGCTTAGTATCCGGGAACACTGAAGCTTTCTTT
CDR3: CASSLVSGNTEAFF

V: TRBV10-2
J: TRBJ1-2
D: .
size: .
DNA: TGCGCCAGCAGTGGTCGCGGGGGTAGTGGCTACACCTTC
CDR3: CASSGRGGSGYTF

V: TRBV4-3
J: TRBJ2-1
D: TRBD2
size: .
DNA: TGCGCCAGCAGCCAAAAACTAGCGGGAGTATTGGTCTATGAGCAGTTCTTC
CDR3: CASSQKLAGVLVYEQFF

V: TRBV12-3/TRBV12-4
J: TRBJ1-5
D: .
size: once
DNA: TGTGCCAGCAGTTTATCGAGCAATCAGCCCCAGCATTTT
CDR3: CASSLSSNQPQHF

V: TRBV2
J: TRBJ2-5
D: TRBD2
size: .
DNA: TGTGCCAGCCGGACTAGCGGGAGGTCAGAGACCCAGTACTTC
CDR3: CASRTSGRSETQYF

V: TRBV12-5
J: TRBJ2-2
D: .
size: .
DNA: TGTGCTAGTGGTTTGAGCCCCGGGGAGCTGTTTTTT
CDR3: CASGLSPGELFF

V: TRBV7-9
J: TRBJ1-4
D: TRBD1
size: .
DNA: TGTGCCAGCAGCTTCGAGACAGGGAGGCTGGATGAAAAACTGTTTTTT
CDR3: CASSFETGRLDEKLFF

V: TRBV27
J: TRBJ2-3
D: TRBD1
size: few
DNA: TGTGCCAGCAGTGGGACGGACAGGAATGGTGGGACAGATACGCAGTATTTT
CDR3: CASSGTDRNGGTDTQYF

V: TRBV9
J: TRBJ1-2
D: TRBD1
size: .
DNA: TGTGCCAGCAGCGCAGGGACAGGGAATGGCTACACCTTC
CDR3: CASSAGTGNGYTF

V: TRBV7-2
J: TRBJ2-5
D: .
size: .
DNA: TGTGCCAGCAACACGAGGGGGGGGCCTGGGGAGACCCAGTACTTC
CDR3: CASNTRGGPGETQYF

V: TRBV4-1
J: TRBJ1-4
D: TRBD1
size: few
DNA: TGCGCCAGCAGCCGCCAAGGACAGGGAAATGAAAAACTGTTTTTT
CDR3: CASSRQGQGNEKLFF

V: TRBV18
J: TRBJ2-6
D: TRBD1
size: .
DNA: TGTGCCAGCTCACCACCCGGGACAGGGCTCTCTGGGGCCAACGTCCTGACTTTC
CDR3: CASSPPGTGLSGANVLTF

V: TRBV14
J: TRBJ1-5
D: TRBD1
size: .
DNA: TGTGCCAGCAGCCATGCCTGGGGAGCAGGGGGCCAACGTCCGTATAGCAATCAGCCCCAGCATTTT
CDR3: CASSHAWGAGGQRPYSNQPQHF

V: TRBV9
J: TRBJ1-6
D: TRBD1
size: few
DNA: TGTGCCAGCAGCGCCTCGGGACAGGATAATTCACCCCTCCACTTT
CDR3: CASSASGQDNSPLHF

V: TRBV5-4
J: TRBJ2-7
D: .
size: .
DNA: TGTGCCAGCAGCTTGGAATACTCCGGGGACGAGCAGTACTTC
CDR3: CASSLEYSGDEQYF

V: TRBV25-1
J: TRBJ1-3
D: .
size: .
DNA: TGTGCCAGCAGTGAACTGGGGGGGACTGGAAACACCATATATTTT
CDR3: CASSELGGTGNTIYF

V: TRBV12-3/TRBV12-4
J: TRBJ2-3
D: .
size: .
DNA: TGTGCCAGCTCAGAGCTTGAGGCAGATACGCAGTATTTT
CDR3: CASSELEADTQYF

V: TRBV10-3
J: TRBJ2-3
D: TRBD1
size: .
DNA: TGTGCCATCAGTACTTTGGGGACAGGGGTCACAGATACGCAGTATTTT
CDR3: CAISTLGTGVTDTQYF

V: TRBV27
J: TRBJ1-5
D: .
size: few
DNA: TGTGCCAGCAGTTCGACACATAGCAATCAGCCCCAGCATTTT
CDR3: CASSSTHSNQPQHF

V: TRBV5-4
J: TRBJ2-2
D: .
size: .
DNA: TGTGCCAGCAGCTCTCCGGGACAACCTACCGGGGAGCTGTTTTTT
CDR3: CASSSPGQPTGELFF

V: TRBV9
J: TRBJ2-6
D: .
size: .
DNA: TGTGCCAGCAGCGTAGTCCCCGGAGGGGGGGCTGGGGCCAACGTCCTGACTTTC
CDR3: CASSVVPGGGAGANVLTF

V: TRBV7-9
J: TRBJ2-7
D: .
size: .
DNA: TGTGCCAGCAGTCCCCCAGTATGGTGGCGGGTGGAAGATTACGAGCAGTACTTC
CDR3: CASSPPVWWRVEDYEQYF

V: TRBV6-5
J: TRBJ2-1
D: .
size: .
DNA: TGTGCCAGCAGCCCCGCGGACAGTCCTTACAATGAGCAGTTCTTC
CDR3: CASSPADSPYNEQFF

V: TRBV7-2
J: TRBJ1-1
D: .
size: .
DNA: TGTGCCAGCAGCTTAGAGCTCACTGAAGCTTTCTTT
CDR3: CASSLELTEAFF

V: TRBV2
J: TRBJ2-7
D: .
size: .
DNA: TGTGCCAGCAGAGCTAGCCCCCGCGGGGTGCAGTACTTC
CDR3: CASRASPRGVQYF

V: TRBV4-1
J: TRBJ2-1
D: .
size: .
DNA: TGCGCCAGCAGCCAAGAGGCCTTCCGAACACCTTACAATGAGCAGTTCTTC
CDR3: CASSQEAFRTPYNEQFF

V: TRBV19
J: TRBJ2-7
D: .
size: .
DNA: TGTGCCAGTAGCCGACAGCACCCAACCTACGAGCAGTACTTC
CDR3: CASSRQHPTYEQYF

V: TRBV18
J: TRBJ1-5
D: TRBD1
size: .
DNA: TGTGCCAGCTCAGCCGGGACAGGGAGCAATCAGCCCCAGCATTTT
CDR3: CASSAGTGSNQPQHF

V: TRBV6-5
J: TRBJ2-1
D: .
size: .
DNA: TGTGCCAGCAGTCCGGGACACCTGCAGTTCTTC
CDR3: CASSPGHLQFF

V: TRBV7-9
J: TRBJ2-5
D: TRBD1
size: .
DNA: TGTGCCAGCAGAGGGACAGGGGACGGAGAGACCCAGTACTTC
CDR3: CASRGTGDGETQYF

V: TRBV18
J: TRBJ1-1
D: TRBD1
size: few
DNA: TGTGCCAGCTCAGGACAGGCCAACACTGAAGCTTTCTTT
CDR3: CASSGQANTEAFF

V: TRBV12-5
J: TRBJ1-6
D: .
size: few
DNA: TGTGCTAGTGGTTTGGAGGGAGGTTCACCCCTCCACTTT
CDR3: CASGLEGGSPLHF

V: TRBV19
J: TRBJ2-2
D: .
size: .
DNA: TGTGCCAGTCACGAAGGGGTAATATCCGGGGAGCTGTTTTTT
CDR3: CASHEGVISGELFF

V: TRBV7-9
J: TRBJ1-1
D: .
size: .
DNA: TGTGCCAGCAGCTTAAATCCCAGGTCAGCTTTCTTT
CDR3: CASSLNPRSAFF

V: TRBV6-5
J: TRBJ1-6
D: TRBD1
size: few
DNA: TGTGCCAGCAGCTCCACAGGGGGTTATTCACCCCTCCACTTT
CDR3: CASSSTGGYSPLHF

V: TRBV15
J: TRBJ2-3
D: .
size: medium-sized
DNA: TGTGCCACCAGCAGAGATTCGGGCGGGATTAGCACAGATACGCAGTATTTT
CDR3: CATSRDSGGISTDTQYF

V: TRBV7-9
J: TRBJ2-5
D: .
size: .
DNA: TGTGCCAGCAGCTTCTCAGGGGAGGGAGAGACCCAGTACTTC
CDR3: CASSFSGEGETQYF